Described below is a single T cell receptor beta chain sequence and its context. The record originates from a study of T cell changes during pregnancy in multiple sclerosis. Measured with immunoSEQ multiplex PCR; TCRdb has only the in-frame clones, and not every one. The data show 120,000 or so clones, with 90% to 95% seen just once and approximately 6.2% held by the top ten. Germline V gene data show CDR1 as MNHEY and CDR2 as SVGAGI. CDR3 length: 14 amino acids. Trimming took 5 bases from V and 3 from J, leaving 13 bases between them. The input for sequencing was peripheral blood, taken before pregnancy. The chain couples TRBV6-5 to TRBJ1-1; D is unresolved. The clonotype originates from a female donor with multiple sclerosis, enrolled in a pregnancy study. The CDR3 region has the DNA TGTGCCAGCAGTGGGAGGGCTATGGACACTGAAGCTTTCTTT. It yields the protein CASSGRAMDTEAFF.